The TCR beta chain described here comes from a study of cytomegalovirus exposure and HLA in healthy donors. Losses at the gene ends were 3 bases for V and 5 bases for J; bases not matched to a gene: 6. The CDR3 has 15 amino acids. Germline assignment: CDR1 SGDLS and CDR2 YYNGEE. TCRdb's copy holds only in-frame clones and misses some; the assay was immunoSEQ multiplex PCR. Found here are over 150,000 clones, less than 90% of them singletons; the top ten hold 5% to 7%. The source is a young woman in good health and CMV-seronegative. The specimen was PBMCs. This rearrangement joins TRBV9 to TRBJ2-5; 11 bases fit TRBD2. The CDR3 loop reads CASSETSGRGETQYF. DNA for the CDR3: TGTGCCAGCAGCGAAACTAGCGGGAGAGGGGAGACCCAGTACTTC.